This entry is about one T cell receptor (beta chain). What it binds is unknown. The sample is drawn from a study of cytomegalovirus exposure and HLA in healthy donors. Broader study findings: The CMV antigen specificity of a few CMV-associated chains was confirmed through in vitro analysis.

Generated by immunoSEQ multiplex PCR, the TCRdb table keeps only in-frame clones and is missing some. The table records 150,000 to 200,000 clones, approximately 87% of them present only once. The donors were members of the validation cohort, which comprised roughly 130 subjects and was separate from the first cohort of 666 subjects. The CDR3 runs 12 residues. Germline lookup yields CDR1 LGHNA and CDR2 YSLEER. The V gene lost 0 bases and the J gene lost 9 bases, with 6 bases spanning the gap. The clonotype originates from a woman between 25 and 40 years old in good health and CMV-seronegative. This chain joins TRBV4-3 and TRBJ2-1, with unresolved D. Sequenced material: PBMCs. CDR3 bases: TGCGCCAGCAGCCAAGATCGACGTGAGCAGTTCTTC. Amino acid sequence: CASSQDRREQFF.